This TCR beta chain was found in a study of T-cell memory formation after mild COVID-19. Overall study context: Clustering of TCRs was largely donor specific.

TCRdb reanalysed the 5' RACE reads using MiXCR and keeps one entry per CDR3 protein. The sample records about 12,000 distinct CDR3 sequences, approximately 15% being singletons. There are many counts of this clonotype. Its antigen remains unknown. Study-wide results and caveats: Pre-infection memory carried some responding clones, suggesting that cross-reactive memory joined.

Specimen: PBMCs or a T cell subset sorted from them (not recorded which). This receptor was obtained from a man between 18 and 35 years old who had mild COVID-19 (a few samples of this study predate the infection). Cell type and time point are not known.

The DNA for the CDR3 is TGTGCCAGCAGCTTAGGGACAGGGGTTGCCTACGAGCAGTACTTC. It translates to CASSLGTGVAYEQYF. The chain couples TRBV7-2 to TRBJ2-7; 9 bases map to TRBD1. CDR1 and CDR2 from the germline V gene are SGHTA and FQGNSA. Trimming cost V 1 base and J 2 bases; bases outside gene matches: 3. The CDR3 is 15 amino acids.